This record covers a single TCR beta chain. Its antigen is not known. TCRdb's copy holds only in-frame clones and misses some; the assay was immunoSEQ multiplex PCR. The sample consists of 18,000 or so clones, about 74% of them appearing once. Before the COVID-19 pandemic, during about 2011-2019, CD4+ T cells were taken from unexposed donors. The cells were cultured for less than twelve days before CD4+ T cells were isolated. Fresh IL-2 medium replaced half the medium on days 3 and 7. The sample belongs to a study of CD4 T cells in relation to SARS-CoV-2 and coronaviruses. With 0 bases removed from V and 3 bases from J, the gap between germline ends came to 4 bases. The CDR3 is 12 amino acids. Looked up from germline, CDR1 is SGHNT and CDR2 is YYREEE (reference sequence).

V and J are TRBV5-4 and TRBJ2-7, with D unresolved. Sequenced input: CD4+ T cells from PBMCs, cultured in vitro. The sequence was collected from a human donor in good health. CDR3 nucleotide sequence: TGTGCCAGCAGCTTGGGGAACTACGAGCAGTACTTC. Residues: CASSLGNYEQYF.